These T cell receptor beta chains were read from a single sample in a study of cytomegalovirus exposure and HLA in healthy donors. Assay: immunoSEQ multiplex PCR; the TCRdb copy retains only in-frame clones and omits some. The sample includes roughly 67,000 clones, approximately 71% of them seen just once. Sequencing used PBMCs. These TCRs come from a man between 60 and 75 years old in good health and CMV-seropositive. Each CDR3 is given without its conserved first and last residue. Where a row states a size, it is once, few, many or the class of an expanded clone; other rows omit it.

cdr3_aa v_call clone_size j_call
ASSPMTGRYGYT TRBV4-1 . TRBJ1-2
ASSLALAGNTGELF TRBV5-1 . TRBJ2-2
ASCPTGLARDEQF TRBV5-5 . TRBJ2-1
ASSRAGEGVAF TRBV7-8 . TRBJ1-1
ASSDPGQGRGYGYT TRBV6-1 . TRBJ1-2
ASSHPTGGDNQPQH TRBV23-1 few TRBJ1-5
ASSLTGERSEAF TRBV18 few TRBJ1-1
ASSPGLAQYNEQF TRBV6-5 . TRBJ2-1
ASSSLYRTQAF TRBV27 . TRBJ1-1
ASSDPGTGLEKLF TRBV2 . TRBJ1-4
ASSRTNTGVTEAF TRBV11-2 . TRBJ1-1